Sequencing of this T cell receptor (beta chain) was carried out in a study of T cell changes during pregnancy in multiple sclerosis. This clone was counted a single time. Data came from immunoSEQ multiplex PCR; TCRdb stores just in-frame clones and leaves some out. The sample lists some 60,000 clones; 90% were seen once. CDR1 is SGHNT, CDR2 YYREEE, per germline (reference sequence). The J segment lost 3 bases and the V segment lost 2 bases, leaving 7 bases of the junction unmatched. CDR3 length: 15 amino acids. Here the sequenced sample was peripheral blood, taken in the first trimester of pregnancy. This sequence originates from a female donor in good health, enrolled as a control in a pregnancy study. V usage is TRBV5-4 and J usage is TRBJ1-2; 7 bases map to TRBD1. The CDR3 loop reads CASSFQGQADYGYTF. The CDR3 DNA is TGTGCCAGCAGCTTTCAAGGACAGGCCGACTATGGCTACACCTTC.